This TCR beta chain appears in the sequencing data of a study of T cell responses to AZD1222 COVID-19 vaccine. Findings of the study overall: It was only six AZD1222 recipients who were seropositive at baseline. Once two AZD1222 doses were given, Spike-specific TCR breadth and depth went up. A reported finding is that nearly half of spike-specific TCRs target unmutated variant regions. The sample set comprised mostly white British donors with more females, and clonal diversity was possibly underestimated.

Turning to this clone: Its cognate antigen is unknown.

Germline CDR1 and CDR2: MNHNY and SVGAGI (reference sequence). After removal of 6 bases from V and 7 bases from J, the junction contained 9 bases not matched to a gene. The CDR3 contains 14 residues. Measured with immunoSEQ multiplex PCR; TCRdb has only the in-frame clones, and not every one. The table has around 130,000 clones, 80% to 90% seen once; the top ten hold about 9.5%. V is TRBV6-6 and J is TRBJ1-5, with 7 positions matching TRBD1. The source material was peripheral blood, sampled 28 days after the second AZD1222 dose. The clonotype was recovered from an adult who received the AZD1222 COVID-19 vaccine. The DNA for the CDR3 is TGTGCCAGCAGCGATACAGGGGAGACCCAGCCCCAGCATTTT. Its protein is CASSDTGETQPQHF.